This T cell receptor beta chain was sequenced during a study of early T cells in non-severe SARS-CoV-2 infection. About the study: Sequencing was performed on bulk RNA from unsorted whole blood, leaving chains unpaired.

Trimming removed 5 bases from V and 2 bases from J, with 16 bases in between. CDR1 SGHTA and CDR2 FQGNSA come from the germline V gene. CDR3 length: 15 amino acids. Tagging with unique molecular identifiers was applied to individual cDNA molecules. TCRdb reanalysed the 5' RACE reads using MiXCR and keeps one entry per CDR3 protein. The data hold around 40,000 distinct CDR3 sequences, with around 10% observed a single time. There are many counts of this clonotype. Its specificity is unknown. Study-level points and caveats: A preference for anti-spike CD8 responses marked VDJdb matching, which missed private and CD4 specificities.

The origin of this receptor is an adult who was a healthcare worker with PCR-confirmed SARS-CoV-2 infection or an uninfected control (not recorded which). The J gene is TRBJ2-7, the V gene TRBV7-2; D call uncertain. Sequencing was done on a sample of whole blood. The CDR3 sequence: CASSLSGPVPYEQYF. As DNA, the CDR3 is TGTGCCAGCAGCCTTTCCGGGCCAGTCCCCTACGAGCAGTACTTC.